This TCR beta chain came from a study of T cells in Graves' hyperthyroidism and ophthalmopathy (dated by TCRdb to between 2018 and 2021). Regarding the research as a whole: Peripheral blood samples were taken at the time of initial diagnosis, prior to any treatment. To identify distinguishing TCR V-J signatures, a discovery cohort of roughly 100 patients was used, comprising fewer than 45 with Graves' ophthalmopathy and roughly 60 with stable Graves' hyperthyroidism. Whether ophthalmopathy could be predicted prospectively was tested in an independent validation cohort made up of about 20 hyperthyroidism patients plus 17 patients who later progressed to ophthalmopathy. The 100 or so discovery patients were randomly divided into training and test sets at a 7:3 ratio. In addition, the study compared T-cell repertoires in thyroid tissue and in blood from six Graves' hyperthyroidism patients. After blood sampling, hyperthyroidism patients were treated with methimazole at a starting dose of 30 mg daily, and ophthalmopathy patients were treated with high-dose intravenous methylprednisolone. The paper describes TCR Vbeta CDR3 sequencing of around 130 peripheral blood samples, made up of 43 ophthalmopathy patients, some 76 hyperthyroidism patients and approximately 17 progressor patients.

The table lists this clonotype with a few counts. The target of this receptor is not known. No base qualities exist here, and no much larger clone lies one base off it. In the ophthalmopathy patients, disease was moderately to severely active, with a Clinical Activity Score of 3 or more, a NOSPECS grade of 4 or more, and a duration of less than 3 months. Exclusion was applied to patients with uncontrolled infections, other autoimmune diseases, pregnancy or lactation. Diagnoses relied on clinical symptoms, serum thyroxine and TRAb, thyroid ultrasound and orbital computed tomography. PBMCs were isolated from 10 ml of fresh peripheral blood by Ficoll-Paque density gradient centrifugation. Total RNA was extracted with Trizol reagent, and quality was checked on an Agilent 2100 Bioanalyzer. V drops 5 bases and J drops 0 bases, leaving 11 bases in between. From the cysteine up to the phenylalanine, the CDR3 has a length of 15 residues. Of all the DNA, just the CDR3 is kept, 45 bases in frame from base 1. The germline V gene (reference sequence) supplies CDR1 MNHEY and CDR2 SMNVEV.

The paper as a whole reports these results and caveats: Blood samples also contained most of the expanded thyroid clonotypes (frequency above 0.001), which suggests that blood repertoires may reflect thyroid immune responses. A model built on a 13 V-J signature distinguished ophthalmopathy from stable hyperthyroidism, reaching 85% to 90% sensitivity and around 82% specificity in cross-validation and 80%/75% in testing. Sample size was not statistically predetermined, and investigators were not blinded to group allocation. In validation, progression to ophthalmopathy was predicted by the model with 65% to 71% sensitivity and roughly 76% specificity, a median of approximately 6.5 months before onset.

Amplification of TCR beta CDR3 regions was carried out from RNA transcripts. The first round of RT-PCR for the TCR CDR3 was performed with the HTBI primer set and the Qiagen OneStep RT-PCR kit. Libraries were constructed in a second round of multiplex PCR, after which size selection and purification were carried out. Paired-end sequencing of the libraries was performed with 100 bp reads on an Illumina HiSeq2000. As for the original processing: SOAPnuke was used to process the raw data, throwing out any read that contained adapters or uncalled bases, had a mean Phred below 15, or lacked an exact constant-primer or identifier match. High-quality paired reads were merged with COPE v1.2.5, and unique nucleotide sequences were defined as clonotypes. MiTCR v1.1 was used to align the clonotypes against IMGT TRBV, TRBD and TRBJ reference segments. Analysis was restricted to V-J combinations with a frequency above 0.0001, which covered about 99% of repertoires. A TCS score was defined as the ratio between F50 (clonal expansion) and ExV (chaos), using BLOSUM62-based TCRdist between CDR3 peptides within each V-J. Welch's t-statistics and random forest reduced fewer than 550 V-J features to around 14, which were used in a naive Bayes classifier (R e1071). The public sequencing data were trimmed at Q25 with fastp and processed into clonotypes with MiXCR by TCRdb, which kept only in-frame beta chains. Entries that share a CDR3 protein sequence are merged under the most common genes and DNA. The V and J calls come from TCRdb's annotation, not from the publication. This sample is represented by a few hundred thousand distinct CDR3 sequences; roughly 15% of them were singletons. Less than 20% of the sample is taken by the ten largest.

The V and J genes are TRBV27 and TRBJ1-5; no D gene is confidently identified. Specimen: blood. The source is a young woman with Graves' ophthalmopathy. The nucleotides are TGTGCCAGCAGTCTACAGATGGATAGCAATCAGCCCCAGCATTTT. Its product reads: CASSLQMDSNQPQHF.